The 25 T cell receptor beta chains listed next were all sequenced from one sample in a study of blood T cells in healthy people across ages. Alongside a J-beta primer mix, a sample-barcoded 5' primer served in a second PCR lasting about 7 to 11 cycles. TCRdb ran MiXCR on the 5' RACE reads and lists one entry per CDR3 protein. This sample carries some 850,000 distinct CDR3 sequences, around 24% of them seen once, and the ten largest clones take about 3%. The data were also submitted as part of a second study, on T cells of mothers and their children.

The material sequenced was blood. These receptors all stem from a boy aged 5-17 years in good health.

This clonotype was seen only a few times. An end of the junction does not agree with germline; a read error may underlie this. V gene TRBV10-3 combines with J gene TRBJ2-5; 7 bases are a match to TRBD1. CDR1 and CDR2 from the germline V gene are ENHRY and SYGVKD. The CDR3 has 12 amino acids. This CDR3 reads CAISEPNRGRFF. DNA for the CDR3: TGTGCCATCAGTGAGCCGAACAGGGGTAGGTTCTTC.

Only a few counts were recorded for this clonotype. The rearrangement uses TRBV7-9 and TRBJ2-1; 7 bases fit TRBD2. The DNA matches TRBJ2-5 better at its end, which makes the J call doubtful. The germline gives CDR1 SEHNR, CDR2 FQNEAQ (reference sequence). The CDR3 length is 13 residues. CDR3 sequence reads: CASGSGGKETQYF. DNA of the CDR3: TGTGCCAGCGGCTCGGGGGGAAAAGAGACCCAGTACTTC.

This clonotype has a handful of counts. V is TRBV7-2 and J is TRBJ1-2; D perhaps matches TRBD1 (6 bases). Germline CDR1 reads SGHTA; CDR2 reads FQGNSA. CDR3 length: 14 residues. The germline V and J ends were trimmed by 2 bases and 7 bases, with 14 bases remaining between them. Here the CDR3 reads CASSLSTGLRGYTF. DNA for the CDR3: TGTGCCAGCAGCTTATCTACAGGGTTGCGTGGCTACACCTTC.

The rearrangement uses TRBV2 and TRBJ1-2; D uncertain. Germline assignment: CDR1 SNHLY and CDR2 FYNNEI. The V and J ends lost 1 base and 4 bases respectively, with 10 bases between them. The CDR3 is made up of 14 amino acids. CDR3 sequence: CASSEGSISYGYTF. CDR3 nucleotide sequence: TGTGCCAGCAGTGAAGGTTCCATATCCTATGGCTACACCTTC.

The CDR3 DNA follows: TGTGCCAGCAGTTTCGACATCACTGGGGAGACCCAGTACTTC. Its translation: CASSFDITGETQYF. This chain joins TRBV28 and TRBJ2-5, with no clear D. Trimming removed 3 bases at V and 5 bases at J, with 13 bases between. Germline CDR1 MDHEN, CDR2 SYDVKM. This CDR3 contains 14 residues.

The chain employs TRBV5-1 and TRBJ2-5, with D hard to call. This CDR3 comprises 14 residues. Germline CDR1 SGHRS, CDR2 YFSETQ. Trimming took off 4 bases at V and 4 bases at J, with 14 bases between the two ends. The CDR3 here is CASSVTQRPETQYF. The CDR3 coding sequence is TGCGCCAGCAGCGTGACTCAGCGACCAGAGACCCAGTACTTC.

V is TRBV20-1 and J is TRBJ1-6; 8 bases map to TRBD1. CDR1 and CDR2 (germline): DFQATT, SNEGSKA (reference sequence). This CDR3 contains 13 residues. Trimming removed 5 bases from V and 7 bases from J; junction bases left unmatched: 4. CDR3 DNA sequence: TGCAGTGCTCGGACAGGGACAAATTCACCCCTCCACTTT. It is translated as CSARTGTNSPLHF.

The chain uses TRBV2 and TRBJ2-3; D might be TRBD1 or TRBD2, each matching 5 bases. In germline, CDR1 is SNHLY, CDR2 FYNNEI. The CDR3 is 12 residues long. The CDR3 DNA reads TGTGCTGGGGGATATAGCACAGATACGCAGTATTTT. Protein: CAGGYSTDTQYF. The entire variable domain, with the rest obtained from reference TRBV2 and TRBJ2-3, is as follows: EPEVTQTPSHQVTQMGQEVILRCVPISNHLYFYWYRQILGQKVEFLVSFYNNEISEKSEIFDDQFSVERPDGSNFTLKIRSTKLEDSAMYFCAGGYSTDTQYFGPGTRLTVL.

The CDR3 DNA follows: TGTGCCACGAGGACAGGCGGGGACACCATATATTTT. Its protein product is CATRTGGDTIYF. The chain employs TRBV3-1 and TRBJ1-3, with 7 nucleotides matching TRBD1. Germline CDR1 LGHDT, CDR2 YNNKEL (reference sequence). Germline trimming cut 10 bases from V and 8 bases from J; bases unmatched to any gene: 8. The CDR3 extends over 12 amino acids.

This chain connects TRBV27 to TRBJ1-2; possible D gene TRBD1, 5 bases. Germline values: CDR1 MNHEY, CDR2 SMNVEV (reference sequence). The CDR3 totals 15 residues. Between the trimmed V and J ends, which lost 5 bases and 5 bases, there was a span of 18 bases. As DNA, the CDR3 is TGTGCCAGCAGTCCCGATAAGGGAGGGGTTTATGGCTACACCTTC. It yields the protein CASSPDKGGVYGYTF.

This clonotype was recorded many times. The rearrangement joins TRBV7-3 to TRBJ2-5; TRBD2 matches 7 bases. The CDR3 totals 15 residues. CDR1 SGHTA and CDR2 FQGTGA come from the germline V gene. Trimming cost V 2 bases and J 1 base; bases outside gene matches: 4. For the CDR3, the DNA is TGTGCCAGCAGCTTAGTGCCTAGCGGCCAAGAGACCCAGTACTTC. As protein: CASSLVPSGQETQYF.

The CDR3 loop is CSALKGTGDNSPLHF. The CDR3 nucleotides read TGCAGTGCTCTCAAGGGGACAGGAGATAATTCACCCCTCCACTTT. This chain links TRBV20-1 with TRBJ1-6; 8 bases fit TRBD1. This CDR3 has 15 amino acids. The V gene's germline CDR1 is DFQATT and CDR2 SNEGSKA (reference sequence). J lost 5 bases, V lost 5 bases, and 8 bases had no gene match.

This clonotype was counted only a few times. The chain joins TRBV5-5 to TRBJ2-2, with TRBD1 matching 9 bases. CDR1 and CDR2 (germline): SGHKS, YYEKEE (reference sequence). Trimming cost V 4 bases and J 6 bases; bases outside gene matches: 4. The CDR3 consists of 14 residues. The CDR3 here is CASSLGQGPGELFF. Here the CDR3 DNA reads TGTGCCAGCAGCCTAGGACAGGGGCCCGGGGAGCTGTTTTTT.

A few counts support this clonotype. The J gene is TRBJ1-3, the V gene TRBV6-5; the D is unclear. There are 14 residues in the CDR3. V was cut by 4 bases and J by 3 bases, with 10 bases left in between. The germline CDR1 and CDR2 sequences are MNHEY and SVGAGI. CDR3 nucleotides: TGTGCCAGCAGTTTCGACCGAGATGGAAACACCATATATTTT. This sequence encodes CASSFDRDGNTIYF.

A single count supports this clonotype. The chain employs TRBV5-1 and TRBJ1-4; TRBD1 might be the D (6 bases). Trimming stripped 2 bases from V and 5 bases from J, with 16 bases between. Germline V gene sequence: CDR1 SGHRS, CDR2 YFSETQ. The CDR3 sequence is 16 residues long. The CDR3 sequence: CASSFSHGGENEKLFF. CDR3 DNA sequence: TGCGCCAGCAGCTTTAGTCACGGGGGCGAAAATGAAAAACTGTTTTTT.

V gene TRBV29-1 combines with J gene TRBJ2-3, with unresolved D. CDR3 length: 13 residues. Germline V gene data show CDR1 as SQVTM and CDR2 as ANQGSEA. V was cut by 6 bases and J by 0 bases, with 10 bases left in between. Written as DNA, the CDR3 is TGCAGCGTGGAGAAACAGAGCACAGATACGCAGTATTTT. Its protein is CSVEKQSTDTQYF.

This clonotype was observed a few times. The CDR3 nucleotides read TGCAGTGCTACCCGATTGGCGGGGGGCTCCCAAAACATTCAGTACTTC. Translating gives CSATRLAGGSQNIQYF. The chain employs TRBV20-1 and TRBJ2-4; 8 bases are shared with TRBD2. The CDR3 runs 16 residues. V trimming: 4 bases; J trimming: 5 bases; junction bases outside the gene matches: 13. Germline V gives CDR1 DFQATT, CDR2 SNEGSKA (reference sequence).

In DNA, the CDR3 is TGTGCCAGCTCACCGATGCTAGCGGAGTTAAGCTCCTACAATGAGCAGTTCTTC. Translation: CASSPMLAELSSYNEQFF. This rearrangement joins TRBV18 to TRBJ2-1, with 7 nucleotides matching TRBD2. The CDR3 length is 18 residues. The V gene end was trimmed by 3 bases and the J gene end by 0 bases; junction bases not matched to a gene: 11. Germline assignment: CDR1 KGHSH and CDR2 LQKENI.

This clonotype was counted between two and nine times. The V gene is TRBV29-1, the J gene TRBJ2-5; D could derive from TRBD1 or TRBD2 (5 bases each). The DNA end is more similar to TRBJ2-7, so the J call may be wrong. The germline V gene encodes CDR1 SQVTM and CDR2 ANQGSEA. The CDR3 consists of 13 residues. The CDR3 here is CSAGRGRAYEQYF. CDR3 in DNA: TGCAGCGCAGGTCGGGGACGGGCCTACGAGCAGTACTTC.

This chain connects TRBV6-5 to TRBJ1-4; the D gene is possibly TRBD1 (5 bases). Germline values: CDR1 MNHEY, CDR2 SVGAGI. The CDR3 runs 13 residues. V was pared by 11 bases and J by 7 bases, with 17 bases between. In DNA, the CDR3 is TGTGCCTCTAAGACTCCGGGGGGTGAAAAACTGTTTTTT. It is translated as CASKTPGGEKLFF.

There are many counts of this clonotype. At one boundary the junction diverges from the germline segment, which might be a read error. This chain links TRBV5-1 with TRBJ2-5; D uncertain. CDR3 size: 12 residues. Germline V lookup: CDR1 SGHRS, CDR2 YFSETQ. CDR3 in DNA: TGTGCCAGCAGCTTAGAGGAAGAGACCCAGTACTTC. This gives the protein CASSLEEETQYF.

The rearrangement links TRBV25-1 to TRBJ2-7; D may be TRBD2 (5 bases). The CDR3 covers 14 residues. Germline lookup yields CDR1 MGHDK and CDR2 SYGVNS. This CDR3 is CAEVGQKNSGEQYF. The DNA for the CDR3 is TGTGCGGAGGTCGGGCAGAAAAATTCGGGCGAGCAGTACTTC.

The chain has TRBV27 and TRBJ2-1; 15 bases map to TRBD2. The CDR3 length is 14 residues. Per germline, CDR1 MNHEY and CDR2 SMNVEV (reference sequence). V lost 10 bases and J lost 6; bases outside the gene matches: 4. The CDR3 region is CATEGLAGGNEQFF. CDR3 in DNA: TGTGCCACCGAGGGACTAGCGGGGGGCAATGAGCAGTTCTTC.

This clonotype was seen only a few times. CDR3 protein: CASSFKQLGETQYF. The CDR3 DNA follows: TGTGCCAGCAGCTTCAAACAGCTGGGTGAGACCCAGTACTTC. The genes are TRBV7-9 and TRBJ2-5; D gene ambiguous. CDR1 and CDR2 (germline): SEHNR, FQNEAQ (reference sequence). The CDR3 sequence is 14 residues long. With 3 bases removed from V and 5 bases from J, the gap between germline ends came to 13 bases.

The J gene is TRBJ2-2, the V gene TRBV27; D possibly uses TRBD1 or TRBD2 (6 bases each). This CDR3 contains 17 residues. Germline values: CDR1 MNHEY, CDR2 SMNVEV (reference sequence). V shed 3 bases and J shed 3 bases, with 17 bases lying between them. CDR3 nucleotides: TGTGCCAGCAGTTTCCGACAGGTCTCGGGGGACACCGGGGAGCTGTTTTTT. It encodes CASSFRQVSGDTGELFF.